This paragraph covers one TCR beta chain sequence. Clinical history reported by participants formed the basis on which cohorts were assigned. In the authors' methods: For nucleated cells, counts were estimated from reference gene primer amplification. This table comes from immunoSEQ multiplex PCR, and its TCRdb copy is limited to in-frame clones, with some not included. V, J and clone size are those of that table, while D and trimming were read from the DNA. The sample consists of about 200,000 clones, 85% of them appearing once. The CDR3 covers 16 residues. Germline-derived CDR1 and CDR2 are MNHEY and SVGEGT. J was trimmed by 0 bases and V by 4 bases; bases with no gene match: 6. The sample comes from a study of blood T cell repertoires in COVID-19. Whole-study context: The cDNA or gDNA used as material had been derived from T cells, B-cell-depleted T cells, or PBMCs.

The sample was PBMCs or T cells enriched from blood (not recorded which). This clonotype was obtained from a man aged 35 to 55 who had recovered from COVID-19. This chain links TRBV6-2 or TRBV6-3 with TRBJ2-7; TRBD2 agrees at 10 bases. DNA for the CDR3: TGTGCCAGCAGTTCGGGACTAGCGCGATACTCCTACGAGCAGTACTTC. This codes for CASSSGLARYSYEQYF.